This TCR beta chain was captured by sequencing in a study of blood T cell repertoires in COVID-19. Generated by immunoSEQ multiplex PCR, the TCRdb table keeps only in-frame clones and is missing some. The table has about 300,000 clones, around 89% seen once. V gave up 1 base and J gave up 0 bases; unmatched junction bases: 2. Per germline, CDR1 LGHDT and CDR2 YNNKEL (reference sequence). This CDR3 spans 15 amino acids. The material sequenced was peripheral blood. The clonotype originates from a man aged 40-55 years with acute or convalescent COVID-19. This chain connects TRBV3-1 (or the pseudogene TRBV3-2) to TRBJ2-7; TRBD2 matches 8 bases. CDR3 protein: CASSQAGGGSYEQYF. The CDR3 bases are TGTGCCAGCAGCCAAGCGGGAGGGGGCTCCTACGAGCAGTACTTC.